One TCR beta chain is described in this entry. Its recognized antigen is unknown. Base qualities are not provided; no much larger clone lies one nucleotide away. The data derive from a study of T cells in Graves' hyperthyroidism and ophthalmopathy (dated by TCRdb to between 2019 and 2020). With regard to the full study: Peripheral blood was sampled at the time of initial diagnosis, prior to any treatment. To identify distinguishing TCR V-J signatures, a discovery cohort of around 100 patients was used, comprising approximately 40 with Graves' ophthalmopathy and around 60 with stable Graves' hyperthyroidism. Prospective prediction of ophthalmopathy was tested in an independent validation cohort consisting of some 18 hyperthyroidism patients and some 16 patients who later progressed to ophthalmopathy. The 95 to 100 discovery patients were divided at random into training and test sets in a 7:3 ratio. In over five Graves' hyperthyroidism patients, the study also compared T-cell repertoires from thyroid tissue with T-cell repertoires from blood. Following sampling, methimazole starting at 30 mg daily was given to hyperthyroidism patients, and high-dose intravenous methylprednisolone was given to ophthalmopathy patients. According to the paper, TCR Vbeta CDR3 sequencing was carried out on some 130 peripheral blood samples, which came from 40 to 45 ophthalmopathy, around 75 hyperthyroidism and some 17 progressor patients. Summary of the overall study and its limitations: Most expanded thyroid clonotypes (frequency above 0.001) were also found in blood, which suggests that blood repertoires may mirror thyroid immune responses. In validation, the model predicted progression to ophthalmopathy a median of roughly 6.5 months before onset, with about 67% sensitivity and 72.22% specificity. In cross-validation, a model built on a 13 V-J signature told ophthalmopathy apart from stable hyperthyroidism with over 85% sensitivity and roughly 81% specificity, and in testing the same model reached 80%/75%. Sample size was not statistically predetermined, and blinding of investigators to group allocation was not performed.

Moderately to severely active disease, a Clinical Activity Score of at least 3, a NOSPECS grade of at least 4, and a duration under 3 months were present in ophthalmopathy patients. Exclusion was applied to patients with uncontrolled infections, other autoimmune diseases, pregnancy or lactation. Clinical symptoms, serum thyroxine and TRAb, thyroid ultrasound, and orbital computed tomography formed the basis for the diagnoses. PBMCs were separated from roughly 10 ml of fresh peripheral blood using Ficoll-Paque density gradient centrifugation. Trizol reagent was used to extract total RNA, and RNA quality was then checked on an Agilent 2100 Bioanalyzer. The TCR beta CDR3 regions were amplified from RNA transcripts. For the first round of RT-PCR on the TCR CDR3, the HTBI primer set was used together with the Qiagen OneStep RT-PCR kit. Libraries were constructed in a second round of multiplex PCR, after which size selection and purification were carried out. Libraries were sequenced paired-end with 100 bp reads on an Illumina HiSeq2000. Processing in the source paper ran as follows. Raw data were processed with SOAPnuke, discarding reads with adapters, uncalled bases, mean Phred below 15, or no exact constant-primer or identifier match. High-quality paired reads were merged using COPE v1.2.5, and each unique nucleotide sequence was defined as a clonotype. MiTCR v1.1 was used to align the clonotypes against IMGT TRBV, TRBD and TRBJ reference segments. The analysis was restricted to V-J combinations with a frequency above 0.0001, which together covered about 99% of the repertoires. The TCS score was defined as the ratio of F50 (clonal expansion) to E x V (chaos), calculated using BLOSUM62-based TCRdist between CDR3 peptides within each V-J. Welch's t-statistics and random forest reduced around 520 V-J features to about 13, which were used in a naive Bayes classifier (R e1071). TCRdb cleaned the public reads at Q25 with fastp, built clones with MiXCR and kept in-frame beta chains. Rows are unified per CDR3 protein, each entry keeping the most common DNA and genes. TCRdb's processing, not the authors' own work, is the source of the V and J calls. In all, the sample holds about 350,000 distinct CDR3 sequences, and about 16% of those were seen once. In total, the top ten clones hold roughly 19% of the sample.

The clonotype comes from a woman aged 55-69 years with Graves' ophthalmopathy. Material for sequencing was blood.

This receptor has the CDR3 CASHLRYTRGNTIYF. The DNA sequence is as follows: TGTGCCAGCCATCTGAGGTATACTCGCGGAAACACCATATATTTT. Recombination joined TRBV9 with TRBJ1-3, with the D gene call left open. The germline ends are 18 bases apart after V is trimmed by 7 bases and J by 4 bases. CDR1 and CDR2 were assigned from the germline V gene as SGDLS and YYNGEE. Spanning cysteine to phenylalanine, the CDR3 consists of 15 amino acids. The entry retains the CDR3 DNA only, 45 bases that are in frame from base 1.